This T cell receptor beta chain was captured by sequencing in a study of OX40 agonist ivuxolimab in advanced cancers. Study-level background: Anti-PD-1, anti-PD-L1 or anti-CTLA-4 therapy given earlier was allowed, and approximately 43% had some.

Details on this clone: What it binds is not known.

TCRdb's table, derived via immunoSEQ multiplex PCR, lists solely in-frame clones and lacks some. The table has roughly 48,000 clones, 70% to 85% seen once; the top ten hold roughly 1.1%. Study observations and caveats: Also showing low normalized T-cell clonal expansion were some of the nonresponders. CD4+ and CD8+ blood T cells expanded clonally by week 6 at 0.1 to 3.0 mg/kg. Expansion of clones was among the lowest in partial responders at 0.1-3.0 mg/kg.

This receptor was identified in an adult with an advanced solid tumor such as melanoma, head and neck, liver or kidney cancer. Sequencing was performed on CD4+ or CD8+ T cells sorted from blood, taken in a trial of the OX40 agonist ivuxolimab.

Here the CDR3 DNA reads TGTGCCAGCAGCTTGCGTAGGGCCGGGGTGGGTGAGCAGTTCTTC. This codes for CASSLRRAGVGEQFF. The chain uses TRBV5-4 and TRBJ2-1, with D perhaps matching TRBD2 (5 bases). Germline values: CDR1 SGHNT, CDR2 YYREEE (reference sequence). The CDR3 is 15 amino acids. Trimming stripped 1 base from V and 9 bases from J, with 17 bases between.